The rows below give T cell receptor beta chains drawn from one sample of a study of T-cell memory formation after mild COVID-19. TCRdb independently ran MiXCR on the 5' RACE reads; one entry per CDR3 protein. The table includes under 600,000 distinct CDR3 sequences, less than 25% detected once. Sequenced: PBMCs or a T cell subset sorted from them (not recorded which). These receptors originate from an adult woman who had mild COVID-19 (a few samples of this study predate the infection). Cell type and time point are not known. CDR3s include the opening cysteine and the closing phenylalanine or tryptophan. Fields, in order: J gene, V gene, D gene, clone size, CDR3 DNA, CDR3 protein. The D gene is left open where the match is weak. A clone size is listed for some rows: how often the clone was seen (once, few, many), or a class if it is expanded.

>TRBJ1-1|TRBV6-1|TRBD1|NA
TGTGCCAGCAGTCGGGACAGGGGAGGAGGCACTGAAGCTTTCTTT
CASSRDRGGGTEAFF
>TRBJ1-1|TRBV5-1|NA|NA
TGCGCCAGCAGCTTGGGGGCGGTCGGAAACACTGAAGCTTTCTTT
CASSLGAVGNTEAFF
>TRBJ1-3|TRBV7-9|TRBD1|few
TGTGCCAGCAGCTCGGGGACAGCCTCTGGAAACACCATATATTTT
CASSSGTASGNTIYF
>TRBJ2-7|TRBV6-6|NA|few
TGTGCCAGCAGTCCCAACTACAGCTACGAGCAGTACTTC
CASSPNYSYEQYF
>TRBJ2-7|TRBV2|NA|NA
TGTGCCAGCCTCCCGCAGGACTCCTACGAGCAGTACTTC
CASLPQDSYEQYF
>TRBJ1-4|TRBV30|NA|NA
TGTGCCTGGAGTCGTGGGACAAGGAATGAAAAACTGTTTTTT
CAWSRGTRNEKLFF
>TRBJ2-5|TRBV10-3|NA|few
TGTGCCATCAGTGATAGAGAGACCCAGTACTTC
CAISDRETQYF
>TRBJ2-6|TRBV5-1|NA|NA
TGCGCCAGCAGCCCGGAGTCGGGACGGCTTTCTGGGGCCAACGTCCTGACTTTC
CASSPESGRLSGANVLTF
>TRBJ2-2|TRBV20-1|TRBD1|NA
TGCAGTGCTGAACGGACAGGGGCGAACACCGGGGAGCTGTTTTTT
CSAERTGANTGELFF
>TRBJ2-5|TRBV5-5|NA|many
TGTGCCAGCAGCGTGACCCTGGCAGGGGCCCAAGAGACCCAGTACTTC
CASSVTLAGAQETQYF
>TRBJ2-7|TRBV4-1|TRBD1|few
TGCGCCAGCAGCTCACAGACAGGGACCTACGAGCAGTACTTC
CASSSQTGTYEQYF
>TRBJ2-7|TRBV11-2|TRBD2|NA
TGTGCCAGCAGCTTAACTAGCGGGCTCTCCTACGAGCAGTACTTC
CASSLTSGLSYEQYF
>TRBJ2-1|TRBV3-1|NA|NA
TGTGCCAGCAGCCAAGGCCGGGGCAGTGAGCAGTTCTTC
CASSQGRGSEQFF
>TRBJ1-5|TRBV12-3/TRBV12-4|NA|NA
TGTGCCAGCAGTTTAGGGTCACGGAATCAGCCCCAGCATTTT
CASSLGSRNQPQHF
>TRBJ1-1|TRBV6-5|NA|NA
TGTGCCAGCAGCCCAGGACGAAGCACTGAAGCTTTCTTT
CASSPGRSTEAFF
>TRBJ1-5|TRBV5-1|NA|NA
TGCGCCAGCAGCTTAGGAGGGCCCTTTAATCAGCCCCAGCATTTT
CASSLGGPFNQPQHF
>TRBJ1-4|TRBV29-1|NA|NA
TGCAGCGTTGATGTTTTAACTAATGAAAAACTGTTTTTT
CSVDVLTNEKLFF
>TRBJ2-2|TRBV6-6|TRBD1|once
TGTGCCAGCATCACCGGGACAGTAGGCACCGGGGAGCTGTTTTTT
CASITGTVGTGELFF
>TRBJ2-7|TRBV11-3|TRBD1|NA
TGTGCCAGCAGCTTAGCCAGGGGGAAATCCTACGAGCAGTACTTC
CASSLARGKSYEQYF
>TRBJ2-2|TRBV27|NA|many
TGTGCCAGCCGCTCAGACAGGAGTAACACCGGGGAGCTGTTTTTT
CASRSDRSNTGELFF
>TRBJ2-1|TRBV5-4|NA|few
TGTGCCAGCAGCCTAGGACAGCAGAGCTCCTACAATGAGCAGTTCTTC
CASSLGQQSSYNEQFF
>TRBJ1-1|TRBV7-2|NA|NA
TGTGCCAGCAGCGCTGGGGACAACGAGAACACTGAAGCTTTCTTT
CASSAGDNENTEAFF
>TRBJ2-1|TRBV29-1|NA|NA
TGCAGCGTTGGTCAGGAGTACAGGAACAATGAGCAGTTCTTC
CSVGQEYRNNEQFF
>TRBJ2-1|TRBV10-3|TRBD2|NA
TGTGCCATCAGGGGGACTAGCGGAAAGTCGTACAATGAGCAGTTCTTC
CAIRGTSGKSYNEQFF
>TRBJ1-5|TRBV6-2/TRBV6-3|NA|NA
TGTGCCAGGTTCACCTGGCGGCAGGGCAGTGGTTGCGATCAGCCCCAGCATTTT
CARFTWRQGSGCDQPQHF
>TRBJ1-2|TRBV6-5|NA|few
TGTGCCAGCAGACCCGGGGCAGGGAGTTACTATGGCTACACCTTC
CASRPGAGSYYGYTF
>TRBJ1-4|TRBV12-3/TRBV12-4|NA|NA
TGTGCCAGCAGTCCCAGGGCGGCCAAACTGTTTTTT
CASSPRAAKLFF
>TRBJ1-2|TRBV12-3/TRBV12-4|NA|NA
TGTGCCAGCAGTTTTCCCGGTCGGGGTGGCTACACCTTC
CASSFPGRGGYTF
>TRBJ2-7|TRBV12-3/TRBV12-4|TRBD1|few
TGTGCCAGCAGGCGGACAGGAATCTACGAGCAGTACTTC
CASRRTGIYEQYF
>TRBJ2-3|TRBV12-3/TRBV12-4|NA|few
TGTGCCAGCAGTCCTAAACCAGGGAGCACAGATACGCAGTATTTT
CASSPKPGSTDTQYF
>TRBJ2-4|TRBV15|TRBD1|NA
TGTGCCACCAGCCTCCCGGTCGGGACAGAGCTAAACATTCAGTACTTC
CATSLPVGTELNIQYF
>TRBJ1-5|TRBV7-3|NA|NA
TGTGCCAGCAGCTTCGACGGGAAGGGCAATCAGCCCCAGCATTTT
CASSFDGKGNQPQHF
>TRBJ2-3|TRBV11-2|TRBD1|NA
TGTGCCAGCAGCACACCGGGACAGGTGACAGATACGCAGTATTTT
CASSTPGQVTDTQYF
>TRBJ2-3|TRBV29-1|TRBD1|NA
TGCAGCGTTGGAGACAGGGGCCCAGATACGCAGTATTTT
CSVGDRGPDTQYF
>TRBJ1-1|TRBV12-3/TRBV12-4|NA|NA
TGTGCCAGCAGTCCTCAGGCGGGAGGGGGCACTGAAGCTTTCTTT
CASSPQAGGGTEAFF
>TRBJ2-7|TRBV14|NA|NA
TGTGCCAGCAGCCAAGTTAAGGGAGCCCGGCGCGAGCAGTACTTC
CASSQVKGARREQYF
>TRBJ1-5|TRBV7-2|TRBD1|NA
TGTGCCAGCAGCTCAAGACAGGGGGTGGCTCAGCCCCAGCATTTT
CASSSRQGVAQPQHF
>TRBJ1-3|TRBV25-1|NA|NA
TGTGCCAGCAGCTCACTAACTGGTGGAAACACCATATATTTT
CASSSLTGGNTIYF
>TRBJ2-2|TRBV2|TRBD1|few
TGTGCCAGCAGAGACAGGGGAGGAGGGAACACCGGGGAGCTGTTTTTT
CASRDRGGGNTGELFF
>TRBJ2-1|TRBV3-1|TRBD2|NA
TGTGCCAGCAGCCAAGAAGGAGGGACTAGCGGCTACAATGAGCAGTTCTTC
CASSQEGGTSGYNEQFF
>TRBJ1-1|TRBV7-9|NA|few
TGTGCCAGCAGGGAGTGGCTAAAAGCCGCTGAAGCTTTCTTT
CASREWLKAAEAFF
>TRBJ2-7|TRBV2|NA|many
TGTGCCAGCAGTGGAGACTTCGACAGGCCCGCCTCCTACGAGCAGTACTTC
CASSGDFDRPASYEQYF
>TRBJ1-1|TRBV6-2/TRBV6-3|NA|few
TGTGCCAGCTCCCCGGGGGGAACGAACACTGAAGCTTTCTTT
CASSPGGTNTEAFF
>TRBJ1-1|TRBV20-1|NA|few
TGCAGTTGTTTGGGGGCCGCGAAGAACACTGAAGCTTTCTTT
CSCLGAAKNTEAFF
>TRBJ2-4|TRBV24-1|NA|few
TGTGCCACCTCACCTGGCGGTACCAAAAACATTCAGTACTTC
CATSPGGTKNIQYF